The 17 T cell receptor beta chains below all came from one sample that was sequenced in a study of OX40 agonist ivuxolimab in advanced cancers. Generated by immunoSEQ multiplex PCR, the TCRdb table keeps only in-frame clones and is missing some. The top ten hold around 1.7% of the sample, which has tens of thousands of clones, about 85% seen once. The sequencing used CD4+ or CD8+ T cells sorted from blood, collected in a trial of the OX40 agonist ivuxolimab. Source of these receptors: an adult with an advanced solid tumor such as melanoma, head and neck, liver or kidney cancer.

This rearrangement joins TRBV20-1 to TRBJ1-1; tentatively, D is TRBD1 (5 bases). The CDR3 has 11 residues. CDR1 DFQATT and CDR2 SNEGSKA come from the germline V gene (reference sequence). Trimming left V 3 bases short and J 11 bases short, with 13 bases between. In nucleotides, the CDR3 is TGCAGTGCTAGGGTGGGGGTTAAGGCTTTCTTT. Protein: CSARVGVKAFF.

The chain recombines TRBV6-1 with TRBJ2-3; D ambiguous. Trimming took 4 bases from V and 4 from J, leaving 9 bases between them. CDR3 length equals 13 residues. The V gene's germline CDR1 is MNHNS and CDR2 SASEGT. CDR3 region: CASSGGQADTQYF. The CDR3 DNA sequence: TGTGCCAGCAGTGGTGGGCAGGCAGATACGCAGTATTTT.

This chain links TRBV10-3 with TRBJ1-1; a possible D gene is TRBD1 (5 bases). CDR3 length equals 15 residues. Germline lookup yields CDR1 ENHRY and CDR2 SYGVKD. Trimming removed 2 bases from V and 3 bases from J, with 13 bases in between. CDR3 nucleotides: TGTGCCATCAGTGAGCGGGAGCTAGGGGACACTGAAGCTTTCTTT. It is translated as CAISERELGDTEAFF.

The CDR3 reads CASSLGGTQYF. The CDR3 region has the DNA TGCGCCAGCAGCCTCGGCGGGACCCAGTACTTC. The genes are TRBV5-1 and TRBJ2-5; no clear D gene. CDR1 and CDR2 (germline): SGHRS, YFSETQ. V was trimmed by 4 bases and J by 7 bases, leaving 8 bases between them. This CDR3 contains 11 residues.

The CDR3 DNA reads TGTGCCAGCAGCTTAGTTGTTCTGGATACGCAGTATTTT. Its protein is CASSLVVLDTQYF. J is TRBJ2-3 and V is TRBV7-3; D ambiguous. The ends were cut back, 2 bases at V and 6 bases at J, with 9 bases in the middle. CDR1 SGHTA and CDR2 FQGTGA come from the germline V gene. The CDR3 spans 13 residues.

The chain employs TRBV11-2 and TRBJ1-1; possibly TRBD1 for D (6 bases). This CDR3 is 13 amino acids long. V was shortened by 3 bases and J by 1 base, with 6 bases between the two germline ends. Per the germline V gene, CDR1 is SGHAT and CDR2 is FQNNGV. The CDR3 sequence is CASSLDRNTEAFF. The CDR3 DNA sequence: TGTGCCAGCAGCTTGGACAGGAACACTGAAGCTTTCTTT.

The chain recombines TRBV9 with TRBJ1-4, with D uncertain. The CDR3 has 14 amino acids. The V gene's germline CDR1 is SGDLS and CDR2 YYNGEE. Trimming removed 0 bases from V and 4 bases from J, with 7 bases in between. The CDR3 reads CASSVGQINEKLFF. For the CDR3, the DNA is TGTGCCAGCAGCGTAGGGCAGATTAATGAAAAACTGTTTTTT.

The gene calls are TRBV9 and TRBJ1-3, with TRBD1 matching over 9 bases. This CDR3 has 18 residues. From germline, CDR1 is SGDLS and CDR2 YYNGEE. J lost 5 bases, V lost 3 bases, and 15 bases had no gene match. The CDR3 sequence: CASSGPLPDRGERNTIYF. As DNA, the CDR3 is TGTGCCAGCAGCGGGCCATTGCCGGACAGGGGCGAGAGAAACACCATATATTTT.

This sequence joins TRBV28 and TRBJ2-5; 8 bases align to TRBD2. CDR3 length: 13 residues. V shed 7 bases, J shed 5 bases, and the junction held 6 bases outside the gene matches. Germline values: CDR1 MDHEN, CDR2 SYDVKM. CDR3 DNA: TGTGCCAGCACCGGGGGGGGGAAGGAGACCCAGTACTTC. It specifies CASTGGGKETQYF.

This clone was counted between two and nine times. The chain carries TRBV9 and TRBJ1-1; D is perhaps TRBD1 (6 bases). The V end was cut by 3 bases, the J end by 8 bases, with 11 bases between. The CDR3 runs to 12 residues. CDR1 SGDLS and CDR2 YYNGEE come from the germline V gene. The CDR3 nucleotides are TGTGCCAGCAGCGCGACAGGTCTCGAAGCTTTCTTT. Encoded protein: CASSATGLEAFF.

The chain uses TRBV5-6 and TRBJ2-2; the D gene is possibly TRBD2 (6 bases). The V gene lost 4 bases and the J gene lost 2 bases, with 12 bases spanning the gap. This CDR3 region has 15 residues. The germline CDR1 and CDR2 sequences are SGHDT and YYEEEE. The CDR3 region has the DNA TGTGCCAGCAGCGCCAAGGGACTTAACACCGGGGAGCTGTTTTTT. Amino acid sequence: CASSAKGLNTGELFF.

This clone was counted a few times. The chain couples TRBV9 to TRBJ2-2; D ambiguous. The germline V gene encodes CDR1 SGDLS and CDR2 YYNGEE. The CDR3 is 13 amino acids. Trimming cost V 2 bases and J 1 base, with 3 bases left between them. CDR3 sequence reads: CASSVGNTGELFF. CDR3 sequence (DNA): TGTGCCAGCAGCGTCGGGAACACCGGGGAGCTGTTTTTT.

The CDR3 bases are TGTGCCAGCAGCTTAGATCGGAATGAGCAGTTCTTC. As protein: CASSLDRNEQFF. V and J are TRBV13 and TRBJ2-1; D unresolved. With 1 base removed from V and 7 bases from J, the gap between germline ends came to 5 bases. Germline V gene data show CDR1 as PRHDT and CDR2 as FYEKMQ (reference sequence). This CDR3 region has 12 residues.

CDR3 nucleotide sequence: TGTGCCAGCAGTTACCGGGCAGTGAGCACAGATACGCAGTATTTT. Translated: CASSYRAVSTDTQYF. The V gene is TRBV6-5, the J gene TRBJ2-3; D gene uncertain. Trimming shortened V by 2 bases and J by 0 bases, and 9 bases separated the two germline ends. Looked up from germline, CDR1 is MNHEY and CDR2 is SVGAGI. The CDR3 spans 15 residues.

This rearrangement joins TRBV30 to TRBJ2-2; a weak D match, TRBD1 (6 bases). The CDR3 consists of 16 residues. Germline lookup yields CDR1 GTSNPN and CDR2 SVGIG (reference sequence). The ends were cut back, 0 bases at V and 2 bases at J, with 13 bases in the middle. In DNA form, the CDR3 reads TGTGCCTGGAGTGTAGGCCTGGGACAAAACACCGGGGAGCTGTTTTTT. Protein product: CAWSVGLGQNTGELFF.

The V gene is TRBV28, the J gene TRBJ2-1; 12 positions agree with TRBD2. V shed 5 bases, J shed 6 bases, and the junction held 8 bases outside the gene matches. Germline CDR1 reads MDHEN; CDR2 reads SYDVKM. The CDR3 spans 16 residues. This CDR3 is CASSLRTSGRINEQFF. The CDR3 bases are TGTGCCAGCAGTCTCCGAACTAGCGGGAGGATCAATGAGCAGTTCTTC.

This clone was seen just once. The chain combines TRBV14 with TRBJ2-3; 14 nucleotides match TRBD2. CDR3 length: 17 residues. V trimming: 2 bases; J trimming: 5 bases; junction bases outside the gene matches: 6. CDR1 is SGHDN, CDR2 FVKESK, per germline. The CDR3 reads CASSQLPGLAGVDTQYF. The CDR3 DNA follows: TGTGCCAGCAGCCAACTACCGGGACTAGCGGGAGTAGATACGCAGTATTTT.